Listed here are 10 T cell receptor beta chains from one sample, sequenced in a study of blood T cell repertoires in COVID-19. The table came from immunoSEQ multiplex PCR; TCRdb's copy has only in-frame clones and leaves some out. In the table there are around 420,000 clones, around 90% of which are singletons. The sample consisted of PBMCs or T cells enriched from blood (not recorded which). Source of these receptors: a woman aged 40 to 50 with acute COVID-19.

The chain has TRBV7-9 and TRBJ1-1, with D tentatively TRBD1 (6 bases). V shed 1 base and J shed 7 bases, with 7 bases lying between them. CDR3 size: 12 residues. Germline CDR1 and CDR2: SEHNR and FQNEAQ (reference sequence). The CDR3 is CASSLGQVEAFF. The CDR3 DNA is TGTGCCAGCAGCTTAGGACAGGTTGAAGCTTTCTTT.

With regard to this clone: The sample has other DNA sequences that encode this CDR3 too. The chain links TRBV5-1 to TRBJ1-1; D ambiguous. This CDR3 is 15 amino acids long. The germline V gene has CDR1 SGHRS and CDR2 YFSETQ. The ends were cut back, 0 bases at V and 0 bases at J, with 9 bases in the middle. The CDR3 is CASSLGGQLNTEAFF. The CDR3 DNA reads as TGCGCCAGCAGCTTGGGTGGCCAGTTGAACACTGAAGCTTTCTTT.

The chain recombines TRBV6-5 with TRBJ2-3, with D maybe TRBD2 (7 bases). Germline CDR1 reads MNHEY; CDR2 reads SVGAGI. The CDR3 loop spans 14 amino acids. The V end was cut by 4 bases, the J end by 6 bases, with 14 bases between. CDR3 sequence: CASSLGGPGDTQYF. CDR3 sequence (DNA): TGTGCCAGCAGTTTGGGGGGGCCAGGCGATACGCAGTATTTT.

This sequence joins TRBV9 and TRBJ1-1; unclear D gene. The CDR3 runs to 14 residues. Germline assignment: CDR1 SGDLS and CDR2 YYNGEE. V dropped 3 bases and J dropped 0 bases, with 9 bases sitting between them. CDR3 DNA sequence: TGTGCCAGCAGCGCCCAACTGGTGAACACTGAAGCTTTCTTT. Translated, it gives CASSAQLVNTEAFF. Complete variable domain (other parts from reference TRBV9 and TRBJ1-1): DSGVTQTPKHLITATGQRVTLRCSPRSGDLSVYWYQQSLDQGLQFLIQYYNGEERAKGNILERFSAQQFPDLHSELNLSSLELGDSALYFCASSAQLVNTEAFFGQGTRLTVV.

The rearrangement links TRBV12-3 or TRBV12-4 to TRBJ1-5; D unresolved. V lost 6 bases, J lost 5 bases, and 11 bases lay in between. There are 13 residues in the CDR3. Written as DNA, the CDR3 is TGTGCCAGCAGACCGACCCGGGATCAGCCCCAGCATTTT. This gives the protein CASRPTRDQPQHF.

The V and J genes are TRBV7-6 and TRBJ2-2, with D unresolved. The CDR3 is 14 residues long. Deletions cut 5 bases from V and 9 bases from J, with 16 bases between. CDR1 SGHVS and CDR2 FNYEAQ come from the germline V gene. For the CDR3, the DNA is TGTGCCAGCAGCCCCAATTCCGTGGGCTGGGAGCTGTTTTTT. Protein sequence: CASSPNSVGWELFF.

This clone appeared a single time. This CDR3 reads CASSNGREGVGNEKLFF. The CDR3 DNA sequence: TGTGCCAGCAGCAATGGTAGGGAGGGGGTGGGGAATGAAAAACTGTTTTTT. This rearrangement joins TRBV7-9 to TRBJ1-4, with D perhaps TRBD1 (6 bases). CDR3 length: 17 residues. With 5 bases removed from V and 5 bases from J, the gap between germline ends came to 21 bases. Germline lookup yields CDR1 SEHNR and CDR2 FQNEAQ (reference sequence).

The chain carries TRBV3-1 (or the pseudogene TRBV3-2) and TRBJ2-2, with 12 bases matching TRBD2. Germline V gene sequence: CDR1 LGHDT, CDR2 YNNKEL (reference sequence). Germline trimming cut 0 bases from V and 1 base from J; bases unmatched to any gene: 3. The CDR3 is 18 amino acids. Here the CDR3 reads CASSQELAGGLNTGELFF. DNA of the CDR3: TGTGCCAGCAGCCAAGAACTAGCGGGGGGCCTGAACACCGGGGAGCTGTTTTTT.

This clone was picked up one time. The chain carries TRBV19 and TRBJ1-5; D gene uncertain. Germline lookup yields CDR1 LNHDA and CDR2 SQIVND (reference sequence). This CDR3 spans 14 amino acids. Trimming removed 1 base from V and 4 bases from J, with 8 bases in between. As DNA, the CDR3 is TGTGCCAGTAGTATAGGTCAGACTAATCAGCCCCAGCATTTT. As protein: CASSIGQTNQPQHF.

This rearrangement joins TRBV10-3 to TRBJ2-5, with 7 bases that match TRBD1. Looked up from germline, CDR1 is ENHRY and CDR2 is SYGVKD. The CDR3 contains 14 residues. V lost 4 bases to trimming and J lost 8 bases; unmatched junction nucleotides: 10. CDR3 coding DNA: TGTGCCATCAGTGTAGAGGGGGCGGCCGAAACCCAGTACTTC. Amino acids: CAISVEGAAETQYF.